These 19 T cell receptor beta chains originate from one sample sequenced in a study of cytomegalovirus exposure and HLA in healthy donors. Method: immunoSEQ multiplex PCR; TCRdb's copy keeps in-frame clones and lacks some. The sample includes 130,000 to 150,000 clones, about 88% of them seen just once. Sequenced sample: PBMCs. The source is a woman aged 18-29 years in good health and CMV-seropositive.

This clone appeared a few times. V is TRBV19 and J is TRBJ2-2; D is possibly TRBD2 (5 bases). The V and J ends lost 8 bases and 0 bases respectively, with 10 bases between them. CDR1 is LNHDA, CDR2 SQIVND, per germline (reference sequence). The CDR3 sequence is 14 residues long. Here the CDR3 reads CASERSPNTGELFF. DNA for the CDR3: TGTGCCAGTGAGCGGAGTCCGAACACCGGGGAGCTGTTTTTT. Looking up the rest from reference TRBV19 and TRBJ2-2 gives the full variable domain: DGGITQSPKYLFRKEGQNVTLSCEQNLNHDAMYWYRQDPGQGLRLIYYSQIVNDFQKGDIAEGYSVSREKKESFPLTVTSAQKNPTAFYLCASERSPNTGELFFGEGSRLTVL.

This rearrangement joins TRBV11-3 to TRBJ2-2; 7 bases map to TRBD2. Germline V CDR1 and CDR2: SGHNT, YENEEA. Trimming took 5 bases from V and 4 from J; bases not matched to a gene: 4. This CDR3 is 14 amino acids long. This CDR3 reads CASSQGGITGELFF. Written as DNA, the CDR3 is TGTGCCAGCAGCCAGGGAGGGATCACCGGGGAGCTGTTTTTT.

This clone was observed a handful of times. The chain carries TRBV2 and TRBJ2-7, with 9 bases lining up with TRBD1. The CDR3 covers 12 residues. CDR1 is SNHLY and CDR2 is FYNNEI in the germline V gene. V lost 8 bases, J lost 6 bases, and 5 bases stayed unmatched. The CDR3 here is CASYRGRVEQYF. Here the CDR3 DNA reads TGTGCCAGCTACAGGGGGCGGGTCGAGCAGTACTTC.

The rearrangement links TRBV5-1 to TRBJ2-7; D possibly corresponds to TRBD2 (5 bases). The CDR3 length is 12 residues. The germline V and J ends were trimmed by 0 bases and 7 bases, with 8 bases remaining between them. The germline gives CDR1 SGHRS, CDR2 YFSETQ. Here the CDR3 DNA reads TGCGCCAGCAGCTTGGCCTCGGGAGAGCAGTACTTC. Translation: CASSLASGEQYF.

The chain links TRBV11-3 to TRBJ2-7, with 8 bases lining up with TRBD1. Unmatched junction bases numbered 4, after V lost 6 bases and J lost 6 bases. This CDR3 region has 12 residues. Germline V gene data show CDR1 as SGHNT and CDR2 as YENEEA. The CDR3 spells CASSTDRVEQYF. The CDR3 nucleotides read TGTGCCAGCAGTACGGACAGGGTCGAGCAGTACTTC.

This CDR3 reads CASRPLAGVGFGTDTQYF. CDR3 DNA sequence: TGTGCCAGCAGGCCACTAGCGGGAGTAGGATTCGGCACAGATACGCAGTATTTT. This sequence joins TRBV27 and TRBJ2-3; 11 bases line up with TRBD2. CDR3 length: 18 amino acids. Germline V gene lookup returns CDR1 MNHEY and CDR2 SMNVEV (reference sequence). Unmatched junction bases numbered 12, after V lost 6 bases and J lost 1 base.

The chain has TRBV6-5 and TRBJ1-5, with 7 nucleotides matching TRBD1. Germline V gene data show CDR1 as MNHEY and CDR2 as SVGAGI. V was pared by 4 bases and J by 4 bases, with 7 bases of the junction left unmatched. The CDR3 is 15 residues long. This CDR3 reads CASSSTTGLNQPQHF. The CDR3 DNA is TGTGCCAGCAGTTCCACGACAGGGTTGAATCAGCCCCAGCATTTT.

The chain joins TRBV7-9 to TRBJ1-4; D gene ambiguous. The CDR3 covers 14 residues. The V end lost 0 bases, the J end lost 6 bases, and 8 bases lay between the germline ends. Germline CDR1 reads SEHNR; CDR2 reads FQNEAQ (reference sequence). The CDR3 sequence is CASSLALADEKLFF. Written as DNA, the CDR3 is TGTGCCAGCAGCTTAGCGTTGGCAGATGAAAAACTGTTTTTT.

This clone was seen only once. The chain uses TRBV5-6 and TRBJ2-2, with D possibly matching TRBD1 (7 bases). This CDR3 is 16 amino acids long. Germline V gene data show CDR1 as SGHDT and CDR2 as YYEEEE. V lost 4 bases, J lost 0 bases, and 13 bases lay in between. For the CDR3, the DNA is TGTGCCAGCAGCAGAGGAGGGGGCTCGAACACCGGGGAGCTGTTTTTT. Amino acids: CASSRGGGSNTGELFF.

There are a few counts of this clone. CDR3 loop: CASSPGTSGKALEQYF. For the CDR3, the DNA is TGTGCCAGCAGTCCCGGGACTAGCGGGAAGGCCCTCGAGCAGTACTTC. The chain carries TRBV27 and TRBJ2-7, with TRBD2 matching over 13 bases. The CDR3 spans 16 residues. Germline lookup yields CDR1 MNHEY and CDR2 SMNVEV (reference sequence). V gave up 5 bases and J gave up 6 bases; unmatched junction bases: 10.

The gene calls are TRBV19 and TRBJ1-3; D perhaps matches TRBD1 (6 bases). The CDR3 is made up of 14 amino acids. With 3 bases removed from V and 4 bases from J, the gap between germline ends came to 10 bases. Germline V gives CDR1 LNHDA, CDR2 SQIVND (reference sequence). The CDR3 DNA follows: TGTGCCAGTAGTATTACAGGGTCGGGAAACACCATATATTTT. Residues: CASSITGSGNTIYF.

The chain joins TRBV2 to TRBJ2-3, with D perhaps matching TRBD2 (5 bases). CDR1 SNHLY and CDR2 FYNNEI come from the germline V gene. Trimming cost V 8 bases and J 4 bases, with 16 bases left between them. The CDR3 is 14 amino acids. CDR3 nucleotide sequence: TGTGCCAGCCTTACTAGATCGTCGGCAGATACGCAGTATTTT. Translated, it gives CASLTRSSADTQYF.

V gene TRBV5-1 combines with J gene TRBJ1-4, with 9 bases lining up with TRBD1. The V segment lost 7 bases and the J segment 2 bases; nucleotides outside the gene matches: 6. The CDR3 loop spans 15 amino acids. From germline, CDR1 is SGHRS and CDR2 YFSETQ. This CDR3 is CASCRDRDTNEKLFF. In DNA, the CDR3 is TGCGCCAGCTGCCGGGACAGGGATACTAATGAAAAACTGTTTTTT.

The V and J genes are TRBV11-2 and TRBJ2-3; 8 bases fit TRBD2. The germline CDR1 and CDR2 sequences are SGHAT and FQNNGV. V shed 6 bases, J shed 7 bases, and the junction held 15 bases outside the gene matches. The CDR3 is 16 residues long. The CDR3: CASSLVAGRAVNTQYF. As DNA, the CDR3 is TGTGCCAGCAGTCTAGTAGCGGGGAGGGCCGTAAATACGCAGTATTTT.

This chain connects TRBV27 to TRBJ1-1, with D tentatively TRBD1 (5 bases). The CDR3 loop spans 15 amino acids. The V end was cut by 9 bases, the J end by 0 bases, with 17 bases between. Germline V lookup: CDR1 MNHEY, CDR2 SMNVEV (reference sequence). The CDR3, as DNA: TGTGCCAGTTGGCATCAGGGCAATTTGAACACTGAAGCTTTCTTT. This encodes CASWHQGNLNTEAFF.

The chain recombines TRBV7-9 with TRBJ2-1; 11 nucleotides line up with TRBD2. This CDR3 has 19 amino acids. Germline V gene lookup returns CDR1 SEHNR and CDR2 FQNEAQ (reference sequence). V was pared by 5 bases and J by 2 bases, with 14 bases of the junction left unmatched. The CDR3 bases are TGTGCCAGCAGCCATCCCCGACTAGCGGGACAAGTCACCTACAATGAGCAGTTCTTC. Translated: CASSHPRLAGQVTYNEQFF.

The V call is TRBV5-1, the J call TRBJ2-1; 13 nucleotides align to TRBD2. V lost 4 bases and J lost 7; bases outside the gene matches: 2. The length of the CDR3 is 14 residues. Germline V lookup: CDR1 SGHRS, CDR2 YFSETQ. CDR3 nucleotide sequence: TGCGCCAGCAGCATGACTAGCGGGAGGAATGAGCAGTTCTTC. As protein: CASSMTSGRNEQFF.

This clone was counted once. The chain uses TRBV11-3 and TRBJ2-7, with TRBD2 matching over 13 bases. The CDR3 sequence is 17 residues long. V dropped 0 bases and J dropped 2; count of bases not matched to a gene: 4. The V gene's germline CDR1 is SGHNT and CDR2 YENEEA. Here the CDR3 DNA reads TGTGCCAGCAGCTTAGAGGGGACTAGCGGGGAGACCTACGAGCAGTACTTC. This sequence encodes CASSLEGTSGETYEQYF.

The chain employs TRBV5-6 and TRBJ1-3; a possible D gene is TRBD1 (6 bases). Trimming stripped 3 bases from V and 0 bases from J, with 13 bases between. Germline lookup yields CDR1 SGHDT and CDR2 YYEEEE. This CDR3 contains 16 residues. The DNA of the CDR3 is TGTGCCAGCAGCTATGGACAGACCACCTCTGGAAACACCATATATTTT. Translation: CASSYGQTTSGNTIYF.